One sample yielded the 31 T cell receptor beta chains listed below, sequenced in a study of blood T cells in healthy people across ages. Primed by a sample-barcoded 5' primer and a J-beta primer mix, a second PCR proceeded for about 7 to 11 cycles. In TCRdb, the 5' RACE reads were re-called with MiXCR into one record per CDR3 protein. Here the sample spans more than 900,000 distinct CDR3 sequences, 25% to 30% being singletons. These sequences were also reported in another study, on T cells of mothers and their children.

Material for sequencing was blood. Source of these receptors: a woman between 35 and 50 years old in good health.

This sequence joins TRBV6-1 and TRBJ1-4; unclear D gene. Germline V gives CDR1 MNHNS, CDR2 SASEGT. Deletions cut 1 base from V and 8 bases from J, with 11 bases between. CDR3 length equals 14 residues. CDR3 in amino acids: CASSEGGSGEKLFF. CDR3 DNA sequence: TGTGCCAGCAGTGAAGGGGGAAGTGGCGAAAAACTGTTTTTT.

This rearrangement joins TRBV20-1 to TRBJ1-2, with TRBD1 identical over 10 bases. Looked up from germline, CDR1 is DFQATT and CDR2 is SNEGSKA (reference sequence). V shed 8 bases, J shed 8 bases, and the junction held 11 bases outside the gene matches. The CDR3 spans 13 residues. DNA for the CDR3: TGCAGTCTCTCCCGACAGGGGGCGATGGGCTACACCTTC. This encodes CSLSRQGAMGYTF.

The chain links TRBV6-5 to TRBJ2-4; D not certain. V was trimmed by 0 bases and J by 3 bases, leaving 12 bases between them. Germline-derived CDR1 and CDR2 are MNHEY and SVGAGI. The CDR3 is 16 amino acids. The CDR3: CASSYSWSLLKNIQYF. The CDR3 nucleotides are TGTGCCAGCAGTTACTCATGGAGCTTGCTCAAAAACATTCAGTACTTC.

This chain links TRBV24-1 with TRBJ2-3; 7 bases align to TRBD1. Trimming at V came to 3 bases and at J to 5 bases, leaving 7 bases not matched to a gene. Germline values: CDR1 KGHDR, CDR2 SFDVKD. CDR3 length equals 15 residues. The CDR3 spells CATSDLTGVRDTQYF. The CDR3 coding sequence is TGTGCCACCAGTGATCTAACAGGGGTTAGAGATACGCAGTATTTT.

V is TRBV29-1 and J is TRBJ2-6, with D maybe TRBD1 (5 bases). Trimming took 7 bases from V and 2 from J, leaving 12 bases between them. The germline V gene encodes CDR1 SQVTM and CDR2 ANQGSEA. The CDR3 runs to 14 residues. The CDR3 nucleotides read TGCAGCGCCCCTCAGGGTCCTGGGGCCAACGTCCTGACTTTC. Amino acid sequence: CSAPQGPGANVLTF. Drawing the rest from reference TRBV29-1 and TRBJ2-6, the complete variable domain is SAVISQKPSRDICQRGTSLTIQCQVDSQVTMMFWYRQQPGQSLTLIATANQGSEATYESGFVIDKFPISRPNLTFSTLTVSNMSPEDSSIYLCSAPQGPGANVLTFGAGSRLTVL.

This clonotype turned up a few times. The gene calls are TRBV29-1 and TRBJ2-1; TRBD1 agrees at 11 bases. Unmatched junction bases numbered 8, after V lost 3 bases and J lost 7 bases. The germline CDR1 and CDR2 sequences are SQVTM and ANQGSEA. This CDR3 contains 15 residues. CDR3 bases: TGCAGCGTTGATCGACCGGACAGGGGGCTTAATGAGCAGTTCTTC. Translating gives CSVDRPDRGLNEQFF.

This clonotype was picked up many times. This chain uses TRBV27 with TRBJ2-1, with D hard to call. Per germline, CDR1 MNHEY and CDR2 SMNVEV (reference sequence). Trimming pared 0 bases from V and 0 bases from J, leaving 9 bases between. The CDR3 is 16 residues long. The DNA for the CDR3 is TGTGCCAGCAGTTTATCAAGCCTGAGCTCCTACAATGAGCAGTTCTTC. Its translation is CASSLSSLSSYNEQFF.

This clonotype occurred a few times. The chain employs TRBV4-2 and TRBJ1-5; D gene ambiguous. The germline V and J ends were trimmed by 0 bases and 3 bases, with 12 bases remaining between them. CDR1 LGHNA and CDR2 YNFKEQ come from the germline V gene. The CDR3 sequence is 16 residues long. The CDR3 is CASSQDLGRLNQPQHF. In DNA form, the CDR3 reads TGTGCCAGCAGCCAAGATTTAGGGCGACTCAATCAGCCCCAGCATTTT.

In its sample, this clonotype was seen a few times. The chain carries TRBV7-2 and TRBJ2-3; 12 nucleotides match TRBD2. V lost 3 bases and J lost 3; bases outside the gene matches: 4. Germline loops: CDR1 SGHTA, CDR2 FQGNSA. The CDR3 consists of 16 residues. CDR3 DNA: TGTGCCAGCAGCTTTCGGACTAGCGGGGTGACAGATACGCAGTATTTT. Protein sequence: CASSFRTSGVTDTQYF. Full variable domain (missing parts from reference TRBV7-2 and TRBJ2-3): GAGVSQSPSNKVTEKGKDVELRCDPISGHTALYWYRQSLGQGLEFLIYFQGNSAPDKSGLPSDRFSAERTGGSVSTLTIQRTQQEDSAVYLCASSFRTSGVTDTQYFGPGTRLTVL.

The CDR3 here is CASSQFSDRGYGYTF. The DNA of the CDR3 is TGTGCCAGCAGCCAATTTTCCGACAGGGGCTATGGCTACACCTTC. The gene calls are TRBV3-1 and TRBJ1-2, with 8 bases lining up with TRBD1. This CDR3 spans 15 amino acids. Germline V gene lookup returns CDR1 LGHDT and CDR2 YNNKEL (reference sequence). After removal of 2 bases from V and 4 bases from J, the junction contained 6 bases not matched to a gene.

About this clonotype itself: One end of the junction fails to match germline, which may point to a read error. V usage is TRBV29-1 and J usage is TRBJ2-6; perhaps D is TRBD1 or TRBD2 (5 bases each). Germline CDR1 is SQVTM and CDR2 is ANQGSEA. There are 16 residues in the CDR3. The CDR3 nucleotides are TGCAGCGTGGCGACTGAGGGCAACTCTGGGGCCAACGTCCGGACTTTC. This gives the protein CSVATEGNSGANVRTF.

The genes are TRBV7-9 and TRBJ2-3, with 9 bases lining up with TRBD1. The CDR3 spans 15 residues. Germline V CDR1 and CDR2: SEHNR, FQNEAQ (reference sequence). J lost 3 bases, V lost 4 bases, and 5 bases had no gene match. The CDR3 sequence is CASSSTGGETDTQYF. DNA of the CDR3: TGTGCCAGCAGCTCCACAGGGGGCGAGACAGATACGCAGTATTTT.

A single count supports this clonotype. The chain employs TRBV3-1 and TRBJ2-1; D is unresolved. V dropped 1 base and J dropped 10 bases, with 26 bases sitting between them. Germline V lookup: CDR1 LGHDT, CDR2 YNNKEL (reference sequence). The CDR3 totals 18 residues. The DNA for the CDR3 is TGTGCCAGCAGCCAAGGGCGTATGACCTATACCCACTCCTACGAGCAGTTCTTC. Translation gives CASSQGRMTYTHSYEQFF.

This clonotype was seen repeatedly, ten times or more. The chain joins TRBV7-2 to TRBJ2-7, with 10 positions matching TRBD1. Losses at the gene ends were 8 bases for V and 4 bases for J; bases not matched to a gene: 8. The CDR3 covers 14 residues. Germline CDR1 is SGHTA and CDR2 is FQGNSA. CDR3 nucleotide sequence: TGTGCCAGCCTTACCGGGACAGGGGCTTACGAGCAGTACTTC. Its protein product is CASLTGTGAYEQYF.

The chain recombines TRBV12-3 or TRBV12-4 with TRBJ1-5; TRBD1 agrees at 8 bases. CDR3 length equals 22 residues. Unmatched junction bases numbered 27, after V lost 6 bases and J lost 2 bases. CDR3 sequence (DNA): TGTGCCAGCAGCTCAGCCGGCAGGGGGCTTAATGCTCGTCGGGAGGGCAATCAGCCCCAGCATTTT. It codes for CASSSAGRGLNARREGNQPQHF.

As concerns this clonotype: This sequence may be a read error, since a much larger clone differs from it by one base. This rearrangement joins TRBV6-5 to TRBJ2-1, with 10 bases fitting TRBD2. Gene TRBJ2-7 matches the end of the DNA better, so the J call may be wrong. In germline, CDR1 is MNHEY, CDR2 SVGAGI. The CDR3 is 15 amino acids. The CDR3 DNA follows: TGTGCCAGCAGTCGTAGCGGGGGGACCTACAATGAGCAGTACTTC. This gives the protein CASSRSGGTYNEQYF.

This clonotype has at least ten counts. In nucleotides, the CDR3 is TGTGCCAGCAGCTTAGGTGACTTGAGGGGGTCTGGGGCCAACGTCCTGACTTTC. Residues: CASSLGDLRGSGANVLTF. V gene TRBV7-9 combines with J gene TRBJ2-6, with D maybe TRBD1 (6 bases). The CDR3 sequence is 18 residues long. V lost 1 base and J lost 1, with 14 bases in between. Germline V lookup: CDR1 SEHNR, CDR2 FQNEAQ (reference sequence).

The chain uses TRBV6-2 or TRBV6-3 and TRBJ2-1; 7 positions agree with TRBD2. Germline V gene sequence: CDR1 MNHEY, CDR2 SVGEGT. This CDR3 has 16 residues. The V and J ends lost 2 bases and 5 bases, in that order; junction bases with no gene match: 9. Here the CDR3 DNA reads TGTGCCAGCAGTTACAGCGGGGCTGGAACCCACAATGAGCAGTTCTTC. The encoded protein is CASSYSGAGTHNEQFF.

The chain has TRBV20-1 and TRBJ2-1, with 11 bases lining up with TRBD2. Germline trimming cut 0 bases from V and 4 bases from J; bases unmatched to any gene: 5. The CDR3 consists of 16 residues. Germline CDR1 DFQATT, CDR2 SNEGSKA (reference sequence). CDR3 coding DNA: TGCAGTGCTAGAGATCCCGGGACTAGCGGTTACAATGAGCAGTTCTTC. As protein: CSARDPGTSGYNEQFF.

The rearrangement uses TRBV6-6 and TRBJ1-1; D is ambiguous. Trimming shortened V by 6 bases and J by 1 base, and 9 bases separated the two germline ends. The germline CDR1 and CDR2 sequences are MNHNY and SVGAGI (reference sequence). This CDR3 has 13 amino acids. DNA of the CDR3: TGTGCCAGCAGAGACGTGGGGAACACTGAAGCTTTCTTT. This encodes CASRDVGNTEAFF.

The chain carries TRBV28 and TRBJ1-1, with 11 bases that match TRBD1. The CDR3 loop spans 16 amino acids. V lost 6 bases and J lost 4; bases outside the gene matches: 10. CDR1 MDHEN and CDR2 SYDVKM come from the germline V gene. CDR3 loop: CASSQGQGAQGTEAFF. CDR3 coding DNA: TGTGCCAGCAGCCAAGGACAGGGGGCTCAAGGCACTGAAGCTTTCTTT. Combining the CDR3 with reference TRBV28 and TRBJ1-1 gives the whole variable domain DVKVTQSSRYLVKRTGEKVFLECVQDMDHENMFWYRQDPGLGLRLIYFSYDVKMKEKGDIPEGYSVSREKKERFSLILESASTNQTSMYLCASSQGQGAQGTEAFFGQGTRLTVV.

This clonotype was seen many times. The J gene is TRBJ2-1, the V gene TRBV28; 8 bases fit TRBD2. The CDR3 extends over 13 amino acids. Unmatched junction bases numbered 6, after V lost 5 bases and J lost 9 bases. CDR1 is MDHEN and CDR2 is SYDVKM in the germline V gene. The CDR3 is CASSIARGGEQFF. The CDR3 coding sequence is TGTGCCAGCAGTATCGCCCGGGGGGGTGAGCAGTTCTTC.

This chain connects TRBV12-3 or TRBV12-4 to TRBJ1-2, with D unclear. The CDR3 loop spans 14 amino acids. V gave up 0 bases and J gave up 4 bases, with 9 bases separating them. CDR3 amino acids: CASSLAPKGYGYTF. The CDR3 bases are TGTGCCAGCAGTTTAGCCCCGAAGGGCTATGGCTACACCTTC.

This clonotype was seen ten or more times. The CDR3 region has the DNA TGTGCCATCAGTGGCGATCTATGGGGCAGCTCCTACGAGCAGTACTTC. This encodes CAISGDLWGSSYEQYF. The V call is TRBV10-3, the J call TRBJ2-7, with D possibly TRBD1 on 5 matching bases. The V gene's germline CDR1 is ENHRY and CDR2 SYGVKD. V lost 4 bases, J lost 0 bases, and 16 bases lay in between. The CDR3 is 16 residues long.

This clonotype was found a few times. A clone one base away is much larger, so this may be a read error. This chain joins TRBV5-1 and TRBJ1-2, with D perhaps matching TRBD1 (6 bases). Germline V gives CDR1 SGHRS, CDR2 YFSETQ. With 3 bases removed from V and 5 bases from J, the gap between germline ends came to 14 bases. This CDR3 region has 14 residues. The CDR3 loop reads CASSWAGASYGYTF. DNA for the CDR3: TGCGCCAGCAGCTGGGCGGGGGCGAGTTATGGCTACACCTTC.

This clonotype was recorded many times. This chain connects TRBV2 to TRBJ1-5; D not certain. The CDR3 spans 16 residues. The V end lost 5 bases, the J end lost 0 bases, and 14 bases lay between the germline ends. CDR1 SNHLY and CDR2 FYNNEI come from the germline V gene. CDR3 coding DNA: TGTGCCAGCAGTTTTCGGGCCCTAAATAGCAATCAGCCCCAGCATTTT. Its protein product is CASSFRALNSNQPQHF.

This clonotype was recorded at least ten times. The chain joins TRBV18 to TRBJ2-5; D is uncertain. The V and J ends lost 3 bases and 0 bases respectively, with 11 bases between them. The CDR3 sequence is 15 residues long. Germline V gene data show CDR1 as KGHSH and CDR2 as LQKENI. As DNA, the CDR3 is TGTGCCAGCTCACCGATGCGTGGTAACCAAGAGACCCAGTACTTC. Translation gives CASSPMRGNQETQYF.

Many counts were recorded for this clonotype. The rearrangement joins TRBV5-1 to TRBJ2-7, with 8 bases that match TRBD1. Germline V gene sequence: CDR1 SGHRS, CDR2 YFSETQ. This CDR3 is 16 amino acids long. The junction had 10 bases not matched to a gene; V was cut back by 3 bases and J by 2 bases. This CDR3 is CASSWEPGQEAYEQYF. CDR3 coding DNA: TGCGCCAGCAGCTGGGAGCCGGGACAGGAAGCCTACGAGCAGTACTTC. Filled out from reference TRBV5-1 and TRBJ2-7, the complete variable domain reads KAGVTQTPRYLIKTRGQQVTLSCSPISGHRSVSWYQQTPGQGLQFLFEYFSETQRNKGNFPGRFSGRQFSNSRSEMNVSTLELGDSALYLCASSWEPGQEAYEQYFGPGTRLTVT.

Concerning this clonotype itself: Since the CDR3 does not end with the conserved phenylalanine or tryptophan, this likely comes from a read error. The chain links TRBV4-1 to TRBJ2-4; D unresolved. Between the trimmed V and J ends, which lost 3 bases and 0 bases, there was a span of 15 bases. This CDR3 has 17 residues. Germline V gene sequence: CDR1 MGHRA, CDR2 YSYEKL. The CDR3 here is CASSQPIGPLAKNIQYC. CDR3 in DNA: TGCGCCAGCAGCCAGCCCATCGGGCCGCTAGCCAAAAACATTCAGTACTGC.

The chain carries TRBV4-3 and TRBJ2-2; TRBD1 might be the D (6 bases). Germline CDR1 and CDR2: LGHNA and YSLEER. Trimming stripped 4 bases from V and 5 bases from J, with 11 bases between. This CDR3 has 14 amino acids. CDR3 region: CASSPGVLTGELFF. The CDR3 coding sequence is TGCGCCAGCAGCCCAGGGGTATTGACCGGGGAGCTGTTTTTT.

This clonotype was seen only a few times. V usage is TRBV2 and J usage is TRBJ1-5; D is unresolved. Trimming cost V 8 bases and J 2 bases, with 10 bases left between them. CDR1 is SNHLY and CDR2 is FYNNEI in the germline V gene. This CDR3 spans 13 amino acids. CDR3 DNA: TGTGCCAGCTGGGCCGGCGGCAATCAGCCCCAGCATTTT. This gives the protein CASWAGGNQPQHF.